This entry lists 4 T cell receptor beta chains sequenced from one sample in a study of blood T cell repertoires in COVID-19. Profiled with immunoSEQ multiplex PCR; TCRdb holds only in-frame clones, not every one. This table holds 200,000 to 300,000 clones, roughly 86% found once. Sequenced material: peripheral blood. Receptor source: a woman aged 55-70 years with COVID-19, enrolled during active disease.

CDR3 bases: TGTGCCAGCAGCTTAGCCCGCGGGAGAGGTTACGAGCAGTACTTC. The encoded protein is CASSLARGRGYEQYF. The J gene is TRBJ2-7, the V gene TRBV5-6, with TRBD2 matching 7 bases. CDR1 is SGHDT, CDR2 YYEEEE, per germline. V was pared by 2 bases and J by 4 bases, with 9 bases of the junction left unmatched. The CDR3 spans 15 residues. Based on the CDR3 plus reference TRBV5-6 and TRBJ2-7, the full variable domain is DAGVTQSPTHLIKTRGQQVTLRCSPKSGHDTVSWYQQALGQGPQFIFQYYEEEERQRGNFPDRFSGHQFPNYSSELNVNALLLGDSALYLCASSLARGRGYEQYFGPGTRLTVT.

The CDR3 region is CASKGRPDFNEKLFF. CDR3 in DNA: TGTGCCAGCAAAGGGAGACCAGACTTTAATGAAAAACTGTTTTTT. V usage is TRBV28 and J usage is TRBJ1-4; D is undetermined. The V gene lost 7 bases and the J gene lost 4 bases, with 16 bases spanning the gap. In germline, CDR1 is MDHEN, CDR2 SYDVKM. The CDR3 totals 15 residues.

The J gene is TRBJ1-6, the V gene TRBV3-1 (or the pseudogene TRBV3-2); D might be TRBD1 (5 bases). This CDR3 is built from 14 residues. Trimming pared 4 bases from V and 5 bases from J, leaving 9 bases between. Germline V gene sequence: CDR1 LGHDT, CDR2 YNNKEL (reference sequence). CDR3 bases: TGTGCCAGCAGCCTCAGGGCTAATAATTCACCCCTCCACTTT. It encodes CASSLRANNSPLHF.

The chain joins TRBV19 to TRBJ1-2; D ambiguous. Germline V gives CDR1 LNHDA, CDR2 SQIVND (reference sequence). V dropped 4 bases and J dropped 8 bases, with 11 bases sitting between them. The CDR3 covers 12 residues. This CDR3 is CASSRHVGGYTF. The CDR3 DNA reads TGTGCCAGTAGTAGACATGTCGGAGGCTACACCTTC.